What follows are 14 T cell receptor beta chains derived from one specimen sequenced in a study of monozygotic twins with inflammatory bowel disease. TCRdb reanalyzed the 5' RACE reads and collapses them to one entry per CDR3 protein, without DNA. The sample data list a few hundred thousand distinct CDR3 sequences. The source material was blood. Receptor source: a human donor with ulcerative colitis or Crohn's disease, or a healthy co-twin of an affected twin (not recorded which).

The chain employs TRBV5-1 and TRBJ1-1; TCRdb picks TRBD1, but there is no DNA to check that call. Germline assignment: CDR1 SGHRS and CDR2 YFSETQ. This CDR3 contains 14 residues. CDR3: CASSGIKGVTEAFF.

The chain links TRBV24-1 to TRBJ2-2; TCRdb reports TRBD1, a call that lacks DNA to check it against. Germline values: CDR1 KGHDR, CDR2 SFDVKD. This CDR3 contains 14 residues. The CDR3 is CATRGTGPTGELFF.

The chain has TRBV18 and TRBJ2-7; there is no DNA to check the TCRdb D call of TRBD1. The CDR3 is 13 amino acids. Per germline, CDR1 KGHSH and CDR2 LQKENI. The CDR3 reads CASHAGGSYEQYF. The full variable domain, with the rest looked up from reference TRBV18 and TRBJ2-7, is NAGVMQNPRHLVRRRGQEARLRCSPMKGHSHVYWYRQLPEEGLKFMVYLQKENIIDESGMPKERFSAEFPKEGPSILRIQQVVRGDSAAYFCASHAGGSYEQYFGPGTRLTVT.

The chain joins TRBV6-2 or TRBV6-3 to TRBJ2-7; lacking DNA, the TRBD1 call made by TCRdb goes unchecked. Germline loops: CDR1 MNHEY, CDR2 SVGEGT. This CDR3 comprises 16 residues. Here the CDR3 reads CASRLGTGTLAYEQYF.

The rearrangement joins TRBV4-2 to TRBJ2-2; the D call from TCRdb, TRBD1, cannot be confirmed without DNA. The CDR3 sequence is 16 residues long. Looked up from germline, CDR1 is LGHNA and CDR2 is YNFKEQ. CDR3 sequence: CASSPSPRVNTGELFF.

This chain links TRBV5-4 with TRBJ2-5; TCRdb names TRBD2, which stays unverified in the absence of DNA. The germline CDR1 and CDR2 sequences are SGHNT and YYREEE (reference sequence). The CDR3 runs 15 residues. The CDR3 sequence: CASTSGLAGEETQYF.

V is TRBV10-3 and J is TRBJ1-1; the TCRdb D gene call, TRBD1, has no DNA to confirm it. CDR1 and CDR2 from the germline V gene are ENHRY and SYGVKD. The CDR3 sequence is 14 residues long. The CDR3 spells CAISDETGGRVAFF.

The chain links TRBV29-1 to TRBJ2-7; as DNA is missing, the TRBD1 call by TCRdb cannot be tested. The germline V gene encodes CDR1 SQVTM and CDR2 ANQGSEA. The CDR3 totals 12 residues. CDR3: CSVEGSGDEQYF.

The chain carries TRBV12-3 or TRBV12-4 and TRBJ1-1; TCRdb designates TRBD1, a call that cannot be tested without DNA. The CDR3 is 16 amino acids. CDR3 sequence reads: CASSFRVGKSGTEAFF.

This chain links TRBV10-3 with TRBJ2-1; lacking DNA, the TRBD1 call made by TCRdb goes unchecked. The CDR3 is 14 residues long. CDR1 and CDR2 from the germline V gene are ENHRY and SYGVKD. The CDR3 is CAISERGSFNEQFF.

The chain couples TRBV7-9 to TRBJ2-2. Germline V gene data show CDR1 as SEHNR and CDR2 as FQNEAQ (reference sequence). This CDR3 comprises 13 residues. The CDR3 region is CASSLFNTGELFF.

The J gene is TRBJ1-1, the V gene TRBV5-1; lacking DNA, the TRBD1 call made by TCRdb goes unchecked. The CDR3 runs to 15 residues. The germline gives CDR1 SGHRS, CDR2 YFSETQ. The CDR3 protein is CASSLAVSEGTEAFF. Full variable domain (outside the CDR3, taken from reference TRBV5-1 and TRBJ1-1): KAGVTQTPRYLIKTRGQQVTLSCSPISGHRSVSWYQQTPGQGLQFLFEYFSETQRNKGNFPGRFSGRQFSNSRSEMNVSTLELGDSALYLCASSLAVSEGTEAFFGQGTRLTVV.

The gene calls are TRBV19 and TRBJ1-3. The germline CDR1 and CDR2 sequences are LNHDA and SQIVND (reference sequence). This CDR3 is 16 amino acids long. This chain's CDR3 is CASSIVPRGTGNTIYF.

The chain employs TRBV24-1 and TRBJ2-2; with no DNA, the TCRdb D assignment of TRBD2 cannot be verified. The germline CDR1 and CDR2 sequences are KGHDR and SFDVKD. The CDR3 contains 16 residues. The CDR3 reads CATSDSTSGGVGELFF.